Sequencing of this T cell receptor beta chain was carried out in a study of blood T cell repertoires in COVID-19. The table lists this clone with a few counts. Clones were sequenced by immunoSEQ multiplex PCR, and TCRdb holds only the in-frame ones, with some missing. The data hold around 150,000 clones, with under 85% observed a single time. The V end lost 0 bases, the J end lost 14 bases, and 15 bases lay between the germline ends. The CDR3 totals 13 residues. Per the germline V gene, CDR1 is SGDLS and CDR2 is YYNGEE. This sequence originates from a human donor in a cohort sampled during active COVID-19. Sequencing input: peripheral blood. The chain couples TRBV9 to TRBJ2-1; D may be TRBD2 (6 bases). CDR3 in amino acids: CASSVGPSSDEFF. The CDR3 DNA follows: TGTGCCAGCAGCGTAGGGCCCTCTAGCGATGAGTTCTTC.